The present T cell receptor (beta chain) was sequenced within a study of a mutant IDH1 vaccine in newly diagnosed glioma (dated by TCRdb to the early 2020s). About the investigation overall: Of the roughly 34 treated patients, approximately 62% were male and approximately 38% were female, and the mean age was approximately 40 years. Before enrollment, patients had received standard therapy of radiotherapy alone, temozolomide alone, or radiochemotherapy with temozolomide; most received the combination. Peripheral blood was collected at six visits: V03 (baseline), V05, V07, V10, V12 and V13. For exploratory analyses, longitudinal TCRB deep sequencing was carried out in under 30 treated patients wherever samples were available. The paper's findings and limits, for the study overall: Across multiple MHC alleles, vaccine-induced immune responses were seen in approximately 93% of patients. PBMC samples for TCRB deep sequencing were selected based on availability. Pseudoprogression seemed to be unrelated to changes in the top peripheral T cell clonotypes found by TCRB sequencing. The authors noted that analyses of patient blood samples could not be reproduced because of sample limitations.

This clone was seen only once. What this receptor recognizes is not known. The input lacks base qualities; no much larger clone sits a single base away. Receptor amplification or capture employed the immunoSEQ multiplex PCR assay. Rearranged TCR beta chain sequences were amplified with the hsTCRB Kit following the manufacturer's protocol. An Illumina MiSeq was used to sequence the TCRB libraries. The source study handled its data this way. The kit vendor's proprietary platform handled demultiplexing, trimming and gene mapping. In its TCRdb copy, this immuneACCESS table keeps in-frame sequences only and misses some clones. Where compared with another copy, unresolved V genes explain less than half of these, and the others have no known cause. V and J calls and clone size are as listed in that table; D and trimming were resolved from the DNA. The sample contains tens of thousands of clones, under 90% of them found a single time. Of the sample, 7% to 8% is held by the ten largest clones.

The time point label here, explained by the study, means: baseline, week 1 (first vaccination visit). Read against the paper, the sample's treatment or condition label means: pre-vaccination baseline after standard-of-care therapy. Donors had newly diagnosed WHO grade 3 or 4 IDH1-mutant astrocytomas with loss of nuclear ATRX. The samples were drawn from NOA16, a multicentre, single-arm, open-label phase I trial in Germany that tested a mutant IDH1 peptide vaccine in humans for the first time. Blood drawn at visit V03 was used as the baseline sample for immunogenicity testing. Genomic DNA for TCRB sequencing was isolated from EDTA blood with the DNeasy Blood and Tissue Kit. The CDR3, cysteine through phenylalanine, is 15 amino acids long. The CDR3 DNA has 45 bases and is translated from base 1. CDR1 SGDLS and CDR2 YYNGEE were looked up in the germline V gene. V is pruned by 0 bases and J by 8 bases, leaving 7 bases of the junction without a gene match.

The material was PBMCs, obtained from a glioma patient treated with radiotherapy, temozolomide or both. In this chain, TRBV9 is recombined with TRBJ2-3, and TRBD2 matches 9 of the central bases. The origin of this receptor is a woman aged 45-60 years with glioma. The nucleotide sequence is given as TGTGCCAGCAGCGTAGCCGGCGGGGGGGCCATTACGCAGTATTTT. This codes for CASSVAGGGAITQYF.